This TCR beta chain was sequenced during a study of blood T cell repertoires in COVID-19. Across the study: The samples span acute and convalescent COVID-19 from the United States, Italy and Spain. The cDNA or gDNA used as material had been derived from T cells, B-cell-depleted T cells, or PBMCs.

The germline gives CDR1 KGHSH, CDR2 LQKENI. Trimming took 3 bases from V and 2 from J, leaving 17 bases between them. The CDR3 sequence is 17 residues long. Original methodology: Reference gene primer amplification gave nucleated cell count estimates. TCRdb's table, derived via immunoSEQ multiplex PCR, lists solely in-frame clones and lacks some. V and J calls and clone size are given by that table; D and trimming were obtained from the DNA. The table shows more than 85,000 clones, with about 75% occurring only once. The receptor was derived from a woman aged 70 to 79 with acute or convalescent COVID-19. Source material: peripheral blood. The chain employs TRBV18 and TRBJ1-5; D is unclear. CDR3 in DNA: TGTGCCAGCTCACCGATACCCTTCCGAGGAGGCAATCAGCCCCAGCATTTT. Translating it yields CASSPIPFRGGNQPQHF.